This T cell receptor (beta chain) was recovered during a study of chemoradiotherapy in HPV16-positive cancers. Clones were read by immunoSEQ multiplex PCR, and TCRdb kept only the in-frame ones, dropping some. The sample holds approximately 12,000 clones, 72% seen once. Germline V CDR1 and CDR2: LNHDA, SQIVND (reference sequence). This CDR3 contains 15 residues. Trimming took off 1 base at V and 1 base at J, with 8 bases between the two ends. This clone was seen just once. The TCR sequence derives from a human donor with HPV-associated anogenital cancer. The sample here was taken from a patient who underwent chemoradiotherapy. The chain is built from TRBV19 and TRBJ2-4; a possible D gene is TRBD2 (5 bases). The CDR3 region has the DNA TGTGCCAGTAGTATAGGGACGGGGGCCAAAAACATTCAGTACTTC. Encoded protein: CASSIGTGAKNIQYF.